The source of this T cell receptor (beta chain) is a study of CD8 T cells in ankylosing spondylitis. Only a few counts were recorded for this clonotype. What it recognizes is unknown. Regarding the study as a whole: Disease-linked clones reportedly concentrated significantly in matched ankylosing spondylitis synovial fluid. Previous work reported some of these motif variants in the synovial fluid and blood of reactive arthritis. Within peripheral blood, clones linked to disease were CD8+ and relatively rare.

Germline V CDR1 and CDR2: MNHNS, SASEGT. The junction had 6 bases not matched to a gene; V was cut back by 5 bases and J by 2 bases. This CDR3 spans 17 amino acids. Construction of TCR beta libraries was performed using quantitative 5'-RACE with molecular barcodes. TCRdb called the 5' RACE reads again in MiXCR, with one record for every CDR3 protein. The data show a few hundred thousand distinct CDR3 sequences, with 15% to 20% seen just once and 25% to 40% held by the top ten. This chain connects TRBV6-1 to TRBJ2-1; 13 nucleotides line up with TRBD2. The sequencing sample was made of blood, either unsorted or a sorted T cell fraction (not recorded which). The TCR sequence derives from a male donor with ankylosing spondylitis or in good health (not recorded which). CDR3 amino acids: CASSNPLAGGPYNEQFF. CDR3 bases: TGTGCCAGCAGTAATCCACTAGCGGGAGGGCCCTACAATGAGCAGTTCTTC.